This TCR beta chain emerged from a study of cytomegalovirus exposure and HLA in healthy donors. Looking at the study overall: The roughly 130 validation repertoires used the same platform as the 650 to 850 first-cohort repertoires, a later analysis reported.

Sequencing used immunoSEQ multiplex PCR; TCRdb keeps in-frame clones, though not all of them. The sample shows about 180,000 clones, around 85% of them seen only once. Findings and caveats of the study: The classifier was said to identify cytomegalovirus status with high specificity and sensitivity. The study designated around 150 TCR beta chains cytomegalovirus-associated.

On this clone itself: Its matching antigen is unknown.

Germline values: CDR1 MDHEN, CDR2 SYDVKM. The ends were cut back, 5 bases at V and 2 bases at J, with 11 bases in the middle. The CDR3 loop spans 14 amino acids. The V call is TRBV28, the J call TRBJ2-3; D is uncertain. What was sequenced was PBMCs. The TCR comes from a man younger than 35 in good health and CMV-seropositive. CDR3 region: CASSPEPLTDTQYF. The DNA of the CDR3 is TGTGCCAGCAGTCCCGAGCCCCTCACAGATACGCAGTATTTT.